The clone carrying this TCR beta chain was seen more than once but under ten times. The source of the sample is a study of blood T cells in healthy people across ages. This CDR3 comprises 15 residues. Germline CDR1 is SGHTA and CDR2 is FQGNSA. The V and J ends lost 8 bases and 8 bases, in that order; junction bases with no gene match: 9. Using a J-beta primer mix together with a sample-barcoded 5' primer, a second PCR was run for roughly 7 to 12 cycles. TCRdb passed the 5' RACE reads through MiXCR, listing each CDR3 protein once. This sample carries fewer than 1,000,000 distinct CDR3 sequences, approximately 48% of them seen once, and the ten largest clones take under 20%.

This chain uses TRBV7-2 with TRBJ2-1, with 13 positions matching TRBD2. The specimen was blood. This TCR derives from a man aged 55 to 69 in good health. This CDR3 reads CASSGGLAGTDEQFF. The CDR3 region has the DNA TGTGCCAGCTCCGGGGGACTAGCGGGGACGGATGAGCAGTTCTTC.